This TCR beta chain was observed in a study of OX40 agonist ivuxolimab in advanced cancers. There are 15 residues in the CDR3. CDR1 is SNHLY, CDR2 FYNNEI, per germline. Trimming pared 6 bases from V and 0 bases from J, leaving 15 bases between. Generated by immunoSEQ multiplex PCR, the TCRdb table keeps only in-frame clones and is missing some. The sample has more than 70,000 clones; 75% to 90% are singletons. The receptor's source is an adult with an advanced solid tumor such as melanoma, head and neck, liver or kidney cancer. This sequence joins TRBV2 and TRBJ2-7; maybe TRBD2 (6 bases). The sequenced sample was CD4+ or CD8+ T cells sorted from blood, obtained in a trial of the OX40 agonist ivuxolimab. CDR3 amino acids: CASRETRFSSYEQYF. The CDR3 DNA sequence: TGTGCCAGCAGGGAGACTAGGTTTAGCTCCTACGAGCAGTACTTC.